What follows are 19 T cell receptor beta chains derived from one specimen sequenced in a study of T cell clonotyping in hematopoietic cell transplantation. Measured with immunoSEQ multiplex PCR; TCRdb has only the in-frame clones, and not every one. The top ten clones hold more than 4.5% of a sample with roughly 8,000 clones, around 81% of them seen once. Sequencing used peripheral blood mononuclear cells, obtained 180 days after allogeneic stem cell transplant. These receptor sequences come from a female patient in her forties or fifties who had an allogeneic stem cell transplant from an unrelated donor, so the T cells may come from the graft donor. Some clones in this sample may be carry-over from other donors' samples.

V is TRBV5-4 and J is TRBJ2-7; 7 bases match TRBD1. This CDR3 comprises 14 residues. The ends lost 4 bases at V and 1 base at J; junction bases unmatched: 5. Germline values: CDR1 SGHNT, CDR2 YYREEE (reference sequence). The CDR3 region is CASSPWTGSYEQYF. The CDR3 DNA reads TGTGCCAGCAGCCCGTGGACAGGTTCCTACGAGCAGTACTTC.

The CDR3 sequence is CAWSVRRSSGNTIYF. In DNA, the CDR3 is TGTGCCTGGAGTGTGAGAAGGAGCTCTGGAAACACCATATATTTT. The rearrangement uses TRBV30 and TRBJ1-3; D ambiguous. From germline, CDR1 is GTSNPN and CDR2 SVGIG (reference sequence). V lost 0 bases and J lost 0, with 9 bases in between. This CDR3 region has 15 residues.

CDR3 amino acids: CSVGVISYNEQFF. Here the CDR3 DNA reads TGCAGCGTTGGCGTGATCTCCTACAATGAGCAGTTCTTC. V is TRBV29-1 and J is TRBJ2-1; D call uncertain. This CDR3 region has 13 residues. Germline loops: CDR1 SQVTM, CDR2 ANQGSEA. V shed 4 bases and J shed 0 bases, with 7 bases lying between them.

Regarding this clone: The junction does not match germline at one end; this may be a read error. The J gene is TRBJ1-1, the V gene TRBV19; no clear D gene. Per germline, CDR1 LNHDA and CDR2 SQIVND (reference sequence). The CDR3 is 11 amino acids. This chain's CDR3 is CASSLAAEALF. The CDR3 DNA reads as TGTGCCAGTAGTTTGGCGGCTGAAGCTCTCTTT.

The chain combines TRBV6-6 with TRBJ1-2; D not certain. Looked up from germline, CDR1 is MNHNY and CDR2 is SVGAGI (reference sequence). This CDR3 comprises 12 residues. V was pared by 6 bases and J by 4 bases, with 9 bases between. The CDR3 sequence: CASSPRSYGYTF. The DNA for the CDR3 is TGTGCCAGCAGCCCAAGGAGCTATGGCTACACCTTC.

The chain has TRBV2 and TRBJ2-1; D remains unclear. This CDR3 has 15 residues. The germline CDR1 and CDR2 sequences are SNHLY and FYNNEI. Deletions cut 3 bases from V and 2 bases from J, with 11 bases between. The CDR3 here is CASSDSLNPYNEQFF. In DNA, the CDR3 is TGTGCCAGCAGTGACAGTTTAAACCCCTACAATGAGCAGTTCTTC.

This chain connects TRBV7-2 to TRBJ1-5, with no clear D. This CDR3 has 13 amino acids. V was trimmed by 8 bases and J by 5 bases, leaving 13 bases between them. Germline V gene lookup returns CDR1 SGHTA and CDR2 FQGNSA. CDR3 protein: CASSGFFDQPQHF. The CDR3 nucleotides are TGTGCCAGCTCGGGGTTTTTCGATCAGCCCCAGCATTTT.

The chain uses TRBV10-1 and TRBJ2-7, with D unresolved. The V and J ends lost 3 bases and 1 base respectively, with 10 bases between them. Germline loops: CDR1 WNHNN, CDR2 SYGVQD (reference sequence). The length of the CDR3 is 14 residues. As DNA, the CDR3 is TGCGCCAGCAGTGACCGCTGGCCTTCCTACGAGCAGTACTTC. It is translated as CASSDRWPSYEQYF.

CDR3 loop: CSVAPQETQYF. CDR3 in DNA: TGCAGCGTTGCACCCCAAGAGACCCAGTACTTC. V gene TRBV29-1 combines with J gene TRBJ2-5, with D hard to call. CDR3 length equals 11 residues. The germline V and J ends were trimmed by 4 bases and 1 base, with 4 bases remaining between them. The germline gives CDR1 SQVTM, CDR2 ANQGSEA.

The CDR3 bases are TGTGCCAGCAGTGCCGGACAGGAGGGTCAGCCCCAGCATTTT. Protein product: CASSAGQEGQPQHF. This chain joins TRBV6-6 and TRBJ1-5; 7 bases are shared with TRBD1. Germline CDR1 and CDR2: MNHNY and SVGAGI (reference sequence). The ends lost 5 bases at V and 6 bases at J; junction bases unmatched: 7. The CDR3 loop spans 14 amino acids.

The CDR3 DNA sequence: TGCGCCAGCAGTGAGTACGGGGTGAACACTGAAGCTTTCTTT. It yields the protein CASSEYGVNTEAFF. V and J are TRBV10-2 and TRBJ1-1; D uncertain. Germline V gene sequence: CDR1 WSHSY, CDR2 SAAADI. The CDR3 extends over 14 amino acids. With 1 base removed from V and 0 bases from J, the gap between germline ends came to 6 bases.

The V call is TRBV25-1, the J call TRBJ1-2; tentative D call: TRBD1 (5 bases). Germline loops: CDR1 MGHDK, CDR2 SYGVNS. The V gene lost 8 bases and the J gene lost 8 bases, with 15 bases spanning the gap. CDR3 length equals 12 residues. The CDR3 nucleotides are TGTGCCAGCCGAATATCTACAGGCGGCTACACCTTC. It is translated as CASRISTGGYTF.

This clone was seen just once. The chain recombines TRBV19 with TRBJ1-1; D ambiguous. The germline V gene encodes CDR1 LNHDA and CDR2 SQIVND (reference sequence). CDR3 length: 13 amino acids. The V end lost 6 bases, the J end lost 0 bases, and 8 bases lay between the germline ends. As DNA, the CDR3 is TGTGCCAGTAGGGGCCCCGTGAACACTGAAGCTTTCTTT. It is translated as CASRGPVNTEAFF.

J is TRBJ2-6 and V is TRBV5-1; D assignment may be TRBD1 or TRBD2 (6 bases each). The CDR3 is made up of 20 amino acids. The germline CDR1 and CDR2 sequences are SGHRS and YFSETQ. The V and J ends lost 7 bases and 0 bases respectively, with 26 bases between them. CDR3 sequence reads: CASYGVAETGTSSGANVLTF. In nucleotides, the CDR3 is TGCGCCAGCTATGGGGTAGCGGAAACAGGGACAAGCTCTGGGGCCAACGTCCTGACTTTC.

This clone was observed a handful of times. This chain joins TRBV4-3 and TRBJ2-1, with D possibly being TRBD2 (6 bases). The germline CDR1 and CDR2 sequences are LGHNA and YSLEER. The V end lost 0 bases, the J end lost 7 bases, and 16 bases lay between the germline ends. The CDR3 consists of 16 residues. The CDR3 region has the DNA TGCGCCAGCAGCCAAGATCGTGAGCGGGTGTTAAATGAGCAGTTCTTC. Its translation is CASSQDRERVLNEQFF.

The chain employs TRBV10-3 and TRBJ2-5; D gene ambiguous. The CDR3 is 13 residues long. Germline V CDR1 and CDR2: ENHRY, SYGVKD. Trimming removed 0 bases from V and 2 bases from J, with 4 bases in between. The CDR3 sequence: CAISESRQETQYF. Written as DNA, the CDR3 is TGTGCCATCAGTGAGTCGAGGCAAGAGACCCAGTACTTC.

The chain employs TRBV28 and TRBJ2-7, with D unresolved. Trimming stripped 5 bases from V and 0 bases from J, with 11 bases between. The CDR3 totals 14 residues. The V gene's germline CDR1 is MDHEN and CDR2 SYDVKM. The DNA of the CDR3 is TGTGCCAGCAGTAAAGTTTTCTTCTCCTACGAGCAGTACTTC. Amino acid sequence: CASSKVFFSYEQYF.

DNA for the CDR3: TGTGCCTGGAGTGGACTAGCGGGACTCACAGATACGCAGTATTTT. Its protein product is CAWSGLAGLTDTQYF. The rearrangement links TRBV30 to TRBJ2-3; TRBD2 agrees at 11 bases. The germline V gene has CDR1 GTSNPN and CDR2 SVGIG (reference sequence). The CDR3 is made up of 15 amino acids. V gave up 1 base and J gave up 2 bases; unmatched junction bases: 2.

V and J are TRBV4-2 and TRBJ2-5; TRBD2 matches at 13 bases. The J call is in doubt because the DNA end fits TRBJ2-7 better. Germline loops: CDR1 LGHNA, CDR2 YNFKEQ. CDR3 length equals 16 residues. The CDR3 sequence: CASSPGGLAGTYEQYF. CDR3 nucleotides: TGTGCCAGCAGCCCGGGGGGACTAGCGGGGACCTACGAGCAGTACTTC.